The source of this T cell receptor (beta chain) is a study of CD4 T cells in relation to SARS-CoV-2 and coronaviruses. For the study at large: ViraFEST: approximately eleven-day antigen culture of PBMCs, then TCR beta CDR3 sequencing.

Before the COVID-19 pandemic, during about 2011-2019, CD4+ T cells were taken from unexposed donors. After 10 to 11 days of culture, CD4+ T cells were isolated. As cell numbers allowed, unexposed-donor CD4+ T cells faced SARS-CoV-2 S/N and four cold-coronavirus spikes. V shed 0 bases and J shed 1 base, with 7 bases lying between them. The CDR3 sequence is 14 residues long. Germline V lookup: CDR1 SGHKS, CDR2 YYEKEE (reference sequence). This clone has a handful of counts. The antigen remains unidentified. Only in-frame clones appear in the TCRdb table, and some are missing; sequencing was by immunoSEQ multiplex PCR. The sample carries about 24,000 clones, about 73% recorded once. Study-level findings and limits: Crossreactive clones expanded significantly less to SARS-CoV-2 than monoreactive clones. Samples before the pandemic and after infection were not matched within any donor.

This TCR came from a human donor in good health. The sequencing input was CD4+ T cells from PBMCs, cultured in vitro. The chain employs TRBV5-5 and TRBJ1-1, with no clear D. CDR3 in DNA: TGTGCCAGCAGCTTGGCCCTCCAGAACACTGAAGCTTTCTTT. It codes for CASSLALQNTEAFF.